This T cell receptor beta chain stems from a study of response to subunit inactivated influenza vaccine. Study observations and caveats: Authors proposed each seasonal influenza vaccination draws in few new T cells.

The J segment lost 3 bases and the V segment lost 3 bases, leaving 11 bases of the junction unmatched. Germline V gives CDR1 LNHNV, CDR2 YYDKDF (reference sequence). The CDR3 length is 19 residues. With respect to this clonotype: Its antigen is unidentified.

TCRdb used MiXCR to reprocess the RT-PCR reads, holding one entry per CDR3 protein. The sample yields about 700,000 distinct CDR3 sequences, roughly 13% seen once. The receptor comes from a man in his forties or fifties who received an inactivated influenza vaccine. V usage is TRBV15 and J usage is TRBJ2-3; 14 nucleotides match TRBD2. The source material was PBMCs from blood, sampled around 14 days before vaccination. CDR3 sequence: CATSSPLGTSGSWTDTQYF. The CDR3 bases are TGTGCCACCAGCAGCCCTCTTGGGACTAGCGGGAGTTGGACAGATACGCAGTATTTT.